A selection of T cell receptor beta chains follows, all from one sample in a study of T-cell memory formation after mild COVID-19. Each CDR3 protein gets one entry after TCRdb re-called the 5' RACE reads with MiXCR. The repertoire includes almost 250,000 distinct CDR3 sequences, 15% of them detected once, and under 2.5% sits in the top ten. Sequenced: PBMCs or a T cell subset sorted from them (not recorded which). These receptors came from an adult woman who had mild COVID-19 (a few samples of this study predate the infection). Cell type and time point are not known. Both conserved end residues are trimmed from each CDR3. The order of the fields is clone size, V gene, CDR3 protein. Clone sizes are given selectively: once, few, many, or a class where the clone is expanded.

>-|TRBV3-1
ASSRAVTVWEQY
>-|TRBV2
ASRFRGSSYEQY
>few|TRBV6-1
ASSEGRAGEAF
>-|TRBV12-3/TRBV12-4
ASSSGTFYNEQF
>-|TRBV5-1
ASSFTTTGGDYGYT
>-|TRBV20-1
SAVSPGDPYEQY
>-|TRBV6-2/TRBV6-3
ASRIHGVGTEAF
>few|TRBV4-1
ASSQDEETYDTGELF
>-|TRBV6-6
AASPGLQKGANEKLF
>-|TRBV20-1
THSRNYGYT
>few|TRBV10-3
AISAREGTPYEQY
>-|TRBV30
AWRHKGHRDTGELF
>-|TRBV7-3
AISLMSGPGELF
>-|TRBV6-5
ASSPGTGRLSYNSPLH
>-|TRBV29-1
SVGWAPQNTQY
>-|TRBV12-3/TRBV12-4
ATTRALTGNTIY
>-|TRBV29-1
SVEGLGYEQY
>-|TRBV20-1
SASDMERGASADTQY
>few|TRBV11-2
ASSLATGQF
>few|TRBV18
ASSPRMNTEAF
>few|TRBV5-1
ASSLAVAGDYEQY
>-|TRBV5-1
ASTGQGEAF